This is a list of T cell receptor beta chains from one sample in a study of blood T cell repertoires in COVID-19. Sequencing used immunoSEQ multiplex PCR; TCRdb keeps in-frame clones, though not all of them. The sample lists 75,000 to 95,000 clones; 87% were seen once. The specimen was peripheral blood. The receptors stem from a human donor in a cohort sampled during active COVID-19. CDR3s include the opening cysteine and the closing phenylalanine or tryptophan. A D gene is named only where the DNA matches it firmly. Not every row has a clone size; where given, it reads once, few, many or a size class.

v_call,clone_size,j_call,d_call,cdr3_nt,cdr3_aa
TRBV7-9,.,TRBJ2-1,.,TGTGCCAGCAGCTTCGGCGGCCTCTACAATGAGCAGTTCTTC,CASSFGGLYNEQFF
TRBV11-2,.,TRBJ2-5,.,TGTGCCAGCAGCTCAACCAGGGGGGTGGAGACCCAGTACTTC,CASSSTRGVETQYF
TRBV11-3,.,TRBJ2-1,TRBD2,TGTGCCAGCAGCTTAAGCGGGGGCTCCTACAATGAGCAGTTCTTC,CASSLSGGSYNEQFF
TRBV19,once,TRBJ1-2,TRBD1,TGTGCCAGTAACGACAGGGGGCCCACTAACTATGGCTACACCTTC,CASNDRGPTNYGYTF
TRBV3-1/TRBV3-2,.,TRBJ1-6,TRBD1,TGTGCCAGCACCTTGGGACAGGGTTTTAATTCACCCCTCCACTTT,CASTLGQGFNSPLHF
TRBV3-1/TRBV3-2,.,TRBJ2-2,.,TGTGCCAGCAGCCAAGCCGAACGCGGGACGGGCACCGGGGAGCTGTTTTTT,CASSQAERGTGTGELFF
TRBV7-3,.,TRBJ2-7,.,TGTGCCAGCAGTCCCTGGTCGGAGGGCGAGCAGTACTTC,CASSPWSEGEQYF
TRBV4-1,.,TRBJ2-1,.,TGCGCCAGCAGCCAGGGCTGGAATGAGCAGTTCTTC,CASSQGWNEQFF
TRBV6-1,.,TRBJ1-1,.,TGTGCCAGCAGTTTTCAATTGAACACTGAAGCTTTCTTT,CASSFQLNTEAFF
TRBV19,.,TRBJ2-5,.,TGTGCCAGTAGTATAGTCGGGGAACAGGAGACCCAGTACTTC,CASSIVGEQETQYF
TRBV5-8,.,TRBJ2-3,TRBD2,TGTGCCAGAGGGACTAGCGGCCTTAGGACAGATACGCAGTATTTT,CARGTSGLRTDTQYF
TRBV28,.,TRBJ1-2,TRBD1,TGTGCCAGCAGGTCTCCCGGGACAGGGGGCCATGGCTACACCTTC,CASRSPGTGGHGYTF
TRBV3-1/TRBV3-2,.,TRBJ2-7,TRBD1,TGTGCCAGCAGCCAAGTTGGGACAGGGGGAAGGGAGCAGTACTTC,CASSQVGTGGREQYF
TRBV6-6,.,TRBJ1-2,.,TGTGCCAGCAGTCCCGGGGAAGCAGGTGTATACACCTTC,CASSPGEAGVYTF
TRBV6-5,.,TRBJ2-7,.,TGTGCCAGCAGAGATGGCGGGCCGAGCTCCTACGAGCAGTACTTC,CASRDGGPSSYEQYF
TRBV10-3,.,TRBJ1-2,TRBD1,TGTGCCATCAGCCGAGGACAGGAATACTATGGCTACACCTTC,CAISRGQEYYGYTF
TRBV28,few,TRBJ2-7,.,TGTGCCAGCAGTTCTACAGGCTACGAGCAGTACTTC,CASSSTGYEQYF
TRBV2,.,TRBJ2-2,TRBD2,TGTGCCAGCAGTACCGGGGGGGTTAACACCGGGGAGCTGTTTTTT,CASSTGGVNTGELFF
TRBV19,.,TRBJ2-1,TRBD2,TGTGCCAGTAGTAAGTCTGCGGGAGGGTACAATGAGCAGTTCTTC,CASSKSAGGYNEQFF